These 8 T cell receptor beta chains share one sample of origin, sequenced in a study of blood T cell repertoires in COVID-19. Here immunoSEQ multiplex PCR was the method, and the copy in TCRdb shows in-frame clones only, minus some. The table shows approximately 240,000 clones, with 83% occurring only once. The sample consisted of peripheral blood. These TCRs come from a human donor in a cohort sampled during active COVID-19.

V and J are TRBV6-5 and TRBJ1-1, with 7 bases identical to TRBD1. V shed 3 bases and J 9 bases; nucleotides not matched to a gene: 7. Germline lookup yields CDR1 MNHEY and CDR2 SVGAGI. The CDR3 extends over 13 amino acids. The CDR3 region has the DNA TGTGCCAGCAGTTATTCCGGACAGGCCCAAGCTTTCTTT. Translation gives CASSYSGQAQAFF.

The chain combines TRBV21-1 with TRBJ2-3; the tabulated D call, TRBD2, remains unverified against the DNA. TRBV21-1 is a pseudogene locus. This CDR3 region has 14 residues. The CDR3, as DNA: TGTGCCAGCAGGCAGCGGGGGGTTTGGGATACGCAGTATTTT. This sequence encodes CASRQRGVWDTQYF.

On this clone itself: Since a much larger clone is just one base distant, this may be a read error. Other DNA sequences in the same sample also yield this CDR3. The V call is TRBV3-1 (or the pseudogene TRBV3-2), the J call TRBJ2-1; 8 bases line up with TRBD2. The germline V gene has CDR1 LGHDT and CDR2 YNNKEL (reference sequence). This CDR3 is 14 amino acids long. V lost 5 bases to trimming and J lost 5 bases; unmatched junction nucleotides: 5. CDR3 in DNA: TGTGCCAGCAGCTTTACTAGCGGAGACAATGAGCAGTTCTTC. It yields the protein CASSFTSGDNEQFF.

The chain employs TRBV19 and TRBJ2-7, with a possible D match to TRBD2 (6 bases). The CDR3 has 14 residues. In germline, CDR1 is LNHDA, CDR2 SQIVND (reference sequence). V was cut by 3 bases and J by 4 bases, with 13 bases left in between. Here the CDR3 DNA reads TGTGCCAGTAGTATCCTAGCGAGTCGATACGAGCAGTACTTC. Protein: CASSILASRYEQYF.

The CDR3 is CASSQGATLVENEQYF. CDR3 sequence (DNA): TGTGCCAGCAGCCAAGGGGCCACTTTGGTGGAAAACGAGCAGTACTTC. The chain combines TRBV14 with TRBJ2-7; no clear D. The CDR3 sequence is 16 residues long. Germline CDR1 and CDR2: SGHDN and FVKESK. V gave up 1 base and J gave up 5 bases, with 18 bases separating them.

The chain employs TRBV7-2 and TRBJ2-1; 9 bases line up with TRBD2. CDR3 length: 16 amino acids. The germline gives CDR1 SGHTA, CDR2 FQGNSA. V was pared by 2 bases and J by 4 bases, with 6 bases of the junction left unmatched. This chain's CDR3 is CASSLSASGIYNEQFF. As DNA, the CDR3 is TGTGCCAGCAGCTTATCGGCTAGCGGGATATACAATGAGCAGTTCTTC.

CDR3 amino acids: CASSSPPPYEQYF. CDR3 DNA: TGTGCCAGCAGCTCCCCTCCTCCCTACGAGCAGTACTTC. J is TRBJ2-7 and V is TRBV12-3 or TRBV12-4; D gene unclear. There are 13 residues in the CDR3. Deletions cut 6 bases from V and 2 bases from J, with 11 bases between.

V and J are TRBV5-6 and TRBJ1-2, with TRBD1 matching over 9 bases. The germline V gene encodes CDR1 SGHDT and CDR2 YYEEEE. CDR3 length equals 15 residues. V trimming: 0 bases; J trimming: 6 bases; junction bases outside the gene matches: 6. CDR3 sequence reads: CASSLDRGRINGYTF. The CDR3 DNA is TGTGCCAGCAGCTTGGACAGGGGGCGGATCAATGGCTACACCTTC.